Given below is one TCR beta chain in context. The data originate from a study of blood T cell repertoires in COVID-19. About the research overall: Some COVID-19 samples were acute and others convalescent; all came from the United States, Italy and Spain. Sources were T cells, B-cell-depleted T cells, or PBMCs; the material itself was cDNA or gDNA.

Per the original methods: It was from reference gene primer amplification that nucleated cell counts were estimated. The method was immunoSEQ multiplex PCR; TCRdb's version includes in-frame clones alone and lacks a portion of them. V, J and clone size reflect that table, while D and trimming were determined from the DNA. The sample lists hundreds of thousands of clones; over 75% were seen once. The CDR3 consists of 14 residues. CDR1 SGHNT and CDR2 YYREEE come from the germline V gene (reference sequence). Unmatched junction bases numbered 11, after V lost 4 bases and J lost 8 bases. Cohort 3 donors were reported recovered after two negative PCRs, clearance, or symptom resolution.

This TCR derives from a woman between 35 and 50 years old who had recovered from COVID-19. This chain joins TRBV5-4 and TRBJ1-2, with 7 bases aligning to TRBD1. Sequencing input: PBMCs or T cells enriched from blood (not recorded which). The DNA of the CDR3 is TGTGCCAGCAGCCTCGAAGAGACAGGGAAGGGCTACACCTTC. Protein product: CASSLEETGKGYTF.